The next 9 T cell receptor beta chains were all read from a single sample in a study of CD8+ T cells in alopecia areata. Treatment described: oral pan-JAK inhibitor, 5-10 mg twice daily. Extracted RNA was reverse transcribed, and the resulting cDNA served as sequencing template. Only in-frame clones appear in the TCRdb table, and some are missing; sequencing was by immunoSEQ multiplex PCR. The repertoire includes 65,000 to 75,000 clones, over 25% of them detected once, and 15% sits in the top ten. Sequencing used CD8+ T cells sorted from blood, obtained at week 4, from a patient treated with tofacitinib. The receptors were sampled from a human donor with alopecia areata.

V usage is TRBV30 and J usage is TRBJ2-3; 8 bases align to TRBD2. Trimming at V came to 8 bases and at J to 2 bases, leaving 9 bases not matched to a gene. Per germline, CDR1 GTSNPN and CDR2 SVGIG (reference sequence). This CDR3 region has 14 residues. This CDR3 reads CASPLAGNTDTQYF. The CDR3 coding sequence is TGTGCCAGTCCCTTAGCGGGGAACACAGATACGCAGTATTTT.

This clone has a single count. The CDR3 loop is CATIPLPGELFF. CDR3 nucleotides: TGTGCCACCATACCCTTGCCCGGGGAGCTGTTTTTT. The chain is built from TRBV6-6 and TRBJ2-2, with D hard to call. Germline CDR1 reads MNHNY; CDR2 reads SVGAGI (reference sequence). Trimming took 10 bases from V and 6 from J, leaving 12 bases between them. The CDR3 spans 12 residues.

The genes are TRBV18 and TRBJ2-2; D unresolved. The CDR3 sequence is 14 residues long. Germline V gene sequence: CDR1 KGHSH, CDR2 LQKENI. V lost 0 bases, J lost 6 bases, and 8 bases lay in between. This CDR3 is CASSPPSFPGELFF. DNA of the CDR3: TGTGCCAGCTCACCACCGTCTTTTCCCGGGGAGCTGTTTTTT.

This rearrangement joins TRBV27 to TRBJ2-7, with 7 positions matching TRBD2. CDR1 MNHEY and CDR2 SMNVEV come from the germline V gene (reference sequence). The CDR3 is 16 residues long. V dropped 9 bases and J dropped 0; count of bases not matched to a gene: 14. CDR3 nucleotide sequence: TGTGCCAGGCACCCCCACCCGGGGAGGGTCTCCTACGAGCAGTACTTC. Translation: CARHPHPGRVSYEQYF.

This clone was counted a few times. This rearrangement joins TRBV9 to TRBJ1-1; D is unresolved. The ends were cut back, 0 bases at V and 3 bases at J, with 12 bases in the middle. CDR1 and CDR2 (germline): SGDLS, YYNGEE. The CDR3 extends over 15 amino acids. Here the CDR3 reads CASSVVAREDTEAFF. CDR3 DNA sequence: TGTGCCAGCAGCGTAGTTGCGAGGGAAGACACTGAAGCTTTCTTT.

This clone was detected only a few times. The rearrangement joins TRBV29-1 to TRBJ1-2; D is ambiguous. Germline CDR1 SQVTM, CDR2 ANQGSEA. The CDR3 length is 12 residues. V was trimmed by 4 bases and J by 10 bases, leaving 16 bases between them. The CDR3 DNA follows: TGCAGCGTTGTAGGCGGAGGTGATGACTACACCTTC. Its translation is CSVVGGGDDYTF.

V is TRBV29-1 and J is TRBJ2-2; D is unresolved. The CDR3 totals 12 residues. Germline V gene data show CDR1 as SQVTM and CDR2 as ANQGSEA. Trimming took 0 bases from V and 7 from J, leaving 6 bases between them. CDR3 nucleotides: TGCAGCGTTGAAGATAGGCTCGGGGAGCTGTTTTTT. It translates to CSVEDRLGELFF.

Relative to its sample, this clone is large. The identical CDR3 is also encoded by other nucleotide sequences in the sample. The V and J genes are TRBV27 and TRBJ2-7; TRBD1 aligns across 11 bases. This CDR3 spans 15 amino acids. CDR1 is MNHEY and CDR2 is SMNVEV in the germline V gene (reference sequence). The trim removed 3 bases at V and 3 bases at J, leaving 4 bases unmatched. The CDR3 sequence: CASSFPGQGVYEQYF. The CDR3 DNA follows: TGTGCCAGCAGTTTTCCGGGACAGGGGGTCTACGAGCAGTACTTC.

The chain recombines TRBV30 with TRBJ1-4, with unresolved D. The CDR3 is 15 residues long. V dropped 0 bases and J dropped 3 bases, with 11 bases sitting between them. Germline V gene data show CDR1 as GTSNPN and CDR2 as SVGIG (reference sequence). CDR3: CAWSVLGPANEKLFF. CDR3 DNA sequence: TGTGCCTGGAGTGTACTGGGTCCGGCTAATGAAAAACTGTTTTTT.